This is a list of T cell receptor beta chains from one sample in a study of T cell responses to AZD1222 COVID-19 vaccine. Produced via immunoSEQ multiplex PCR; TCRdb's table is partial and in-frame only. The sample lists 100,000 to 150,000 clones, more than 85% seen once, with under 2% in the top ten. The source was peripheral blood, collected 28 days after the second AZD1222 dose. These receptors were collected from an adult who received the AZD1222 COVID-19 vaccine. Both conserved end residues are part of each CDR3. The D gene is left open where the match is weak. Part of the rows lack a size; the others show once, few, many or a class for expanded clones.

j_gene,d_gene,abundance,v_gene,CDR3nt,CDR3aa
TRBJ1-2,TRBD1,.,TRBV5-8,TGTGCCTCCTCCGGGACAGGGGGCGAAACCTACTATGGCTACACCTTC,CASSGTGGETYYGYTF
TRBJ2-2,.,.,TRBV11-2,TGTGCCAGCCCGATCCCCCTATGGACCGGGGAGCTGTTTTTT,CASPIPLWTGELFF
TRBJ1-2,.,.,TRBV18,TGTGCCAGCTCACCACCGGGGCAGGGAGCCTTCGGCTACACCTTC,CASSPPGQGAFGYTF
TRBJ1-1,.,.,TRBV20-1,TGCAGTCCCATCATGAACACTGAAGCTTTCTTT,CSPIMNTEAFF
TRBJ1-2,.,.,TRBV29-1,TGCAGCGTGTCAGGGCTTAACTATGGCTACACCTTC,CSVSGLNYGYTF
TRBJ1-5,.,.,TRBV2,TGTGCCAGCAGTGAAGTTAGGCCTGATCAGCCCCAGCATTTT,CASSEVRPDQPQHF
TRBJ1-1,.,.,TRBV12-3/TRBV12-4,TGTGCCAGCAGTCCTTGGGGCTACACTGAAGCTTTCTTT,CASSPWGYTEAFF
TRBJ1-2,.,.,TRBV19,TGTGCCAGTCATCCCACGGCAGGCTATGGCTACACCTTC,CASHPTAGYGYTF
TRBJ2-3,TRBD1,.,TRBV6-6,TGTGCCAGCAGTCGAGGCCCGACAGGGAGTAGCACAGATACGCAGTATTTT,CASSRGPTGSSTDTQYF
TRBJ2-1,TRBD2,.,TRBV4-3,TGCGCCAGCAGCCAAGAGCCCTGGACTAGCGGGAGGGCCTCGACCTACAATGAGCAGTTCTTC,CASSQEPWTSGRASTYNEQFF
TRBJ2-5,TRBD2,.,TRBV4-1,TGCGCCAGCAGCCAGAGGGGACTAGCGAACTTAGAGACCCAGTACTTC,CASSQRGLANLETQYF
TRBJ2-3,TRBD2,.,TRBV7-9,TGTGCCAGCAGCCGGGGACTAGCGGGGGGCACAGATACGCAGTATTTT,CASSRGLAGGTDTQYF
TRBJ1-6,.,.,TRBV12-5,TGTGCTAGTGCCCGGGACGGTGATAATTCACCCCTCCACTTT,CASARDGDNSPLHF
TRBJ1-1,.,.,TRBV2,TGTGCCAGCAGGACAATTCCGGACACTGAAGCTTTCTTT,CASRTIPDTEAFF
TRBJ2-2,.,.,TRBV5-1,TGCGCCAGCAGCTTGGCTGGGAACACCGGGGAGCTGTTTTTT,CASSLAGNTGELFF
TRBJ2-1,.,.,TRBV4-3,TGCGCCAGCAGCCAGGAACCGGGAAATGAGCAGTTCTTC,CASSQEPGNEQFF
TRBJ2-7,TRBD1,.,TRBV7-3,TGTGCCAGCAGCTCCCAGCTTCCGGGACAGGGGGGCTCCTACGAGCAGTACTTC,CASSSQLPGQGGSYEQYF
TRBJ1-1,.,.,TRBV30,TGTGCCTGGAATTGGCAGGGGATGACTGAAGCTTTCTTT,CAWNWQGMTEAFF
TRBJ1-1,.,many,TRBV9,TGTGCCAGCAGCGTGTCGGGGAAGAACACTGAAGCTTTCTTT,CASSVSGKNTEAFF
TRBJ2-2,.,.,TRBV20-1,TGCAGTGCTAGTAGGGACGGAAGCCTGAACACCGGGGAGCTGTTTTTT,CSASRDGSLNTGELFF
TRBJ1-1,.,.,TRBV18,TGTGCCAGCTCGGTGACAGTGAACACTGAAGCTTTCTTT,CASSVTVNTEAFF
TRBJ2-5,.,.,TRBV2,TGTGCCAGCACCATTCGGGAGACCCAGTACTTC,CASTIRETQYF
TRBJ1-2,.,.,TRBV7-8,TGTGCCAGCAGCCCCCGGGTAACAGGGGGCTACACCTTC,CASSPRVTGGYTF
TRBJ1-3,.,.,TRBV24-1,TGTGCCACCAGTGATCCACAGGGCTCTGGAAACACCATATATTTT,CATSDPQGSGNTIYF
TRBJ1-1,TRBD1,.,TRBV5-4,TGTGCCAGCGGAAACCGGGACAGGGGTTTTACCAACACTGAAGCTTTCTTT,CASGNRDRGFTNTEAFF
TRBJ2-1,TRBD2,.,TRBV6-4,TGTGCCAGCACGAAACGAGCGGGAGGCTCCTACAATGAGCAGTTCTTC,CASTKRAGGSYNEQFF
TRBJ2-5,TRBD1,.,TRBV5-6,TGTGCCAGCAGCTTGGCCGGGACAGGGTTTGTAGAGACCCAGTACTTC,CASSLAGTGFVETQYF
TRBJ1-4,.,.,TRBV9,TGTGCCAGCTTTGGGACCCCATGGAAACTGTTTTTT,CASFGTPWKLFF
TRBJ1-6,.,.,TRBV20-1,TGCAGTGCTAGTTCTGGAGGGGATTCACCCCTCCACTTT,CSASSGGDSPLHF
TRBJ2-7,TRBD1,.,TRBV14,TGTGCCAGTAGGGACAGGGAGGGGACCTACGAGCAGTACTTC,CASRDREGTYEQYF
TRBJ1-5,TRBD1,.,TRBV6-5,TGTGCCAGCAGTTTAAGGGGGCGTGACCAGCCCCAGCATTTT,CASSLRGRDQPQHF
TRBJ2-5,TRBD2,.,TRBV5-8,TGTGCCAGCAGCCCCGGAGGCGGGAGGGCCGGGGAAGAGACCCAGTACTTC,CASSPGGGRAGEETQYF
TRBJ2-7,.,once,TRBV15,TGTGCCACCAGCAGCTGGCGGGGCTTAAACTACGAGCAGTACTTC,CATSSWRGLNYEQYF
TRBJ2-1,.,.,TRBV7-2,TGTGCCAGCAGCGCTGGGACCGACGTTGGGAATGAGCAGTTCTTC,CASSAGTDVGNEQFF
TRBJ1-4,.,.,TRBV6-5,TGTGCCAGCAGTTACTCGGCGGGGGTAGGTGAAAAACTGTTTTTT,CASSYSAGVGEKLFF
TRBJ1-4,.,.,TRBV2,TGTGCCAGCAGTGATGCGCAGGTTAATGAAAAACTGTTTTTT,CASSDAQVNEKLFF
TRBJ1-2,.,.,TRBV10-3,TGTGCCATCAGTGAAGGGCAGGCCAGGGGTGGCTACACCTTC,CAISEGQARGGYTF
TRBJ2-1,TRBD2,.,TRBV12-3/TRBV12-4,TGTGCCAGCAGTTTTTTGGGAGGGGATGAGCAGTTCTTC,CASSFLGGDEQFF
TRBJ1-5,.,.,TRBV12-3/TRBV12-4,TGTGCCAGCAGTTTCCGCAGCAATCAGCCCCAGCATTTT,CASSFRSNQPQHF
TRBJ2-2,.,once,TRBV2,TGTGCCAGCAGTGAAGCGCTAGGACGCGGGAACACCGGGGAGCTGTTTTTT,CASSEALGRGNTGELFF
TRBJ2-5,.,.,TRBV21-1,TGTGCCAGCAGCAAAGTTACTAGCGGGAGGGCCAGAGAGACCCAGTACTTC,CASSKVTSGRARETQYF